The sequence of this TCR beta chain was determined in a study of human T cells and chemical hapten exposure (dated by TCRdb to the early 2020s). About the full investigation: For sensitization, 2% DPC in acetone was applied to a 2 cm by 2 cm area of upper inner arm skin. Peripheral blood TCR repertoire changes were tracked in vivo in alopecia patients during primary and secondary sensitization to the hapten diphenylcyclopropenone (DPC). Patch tests used Finn chambers with 0.01% DPC on the upper back, scored after 6 days by International Contact Dermatitis Research Group standards. The libraries were sequenced as a pool, and the TCR yield per sample differed mostly because of small variations in library volumes within the pool. About 29 alopecia patients gave blood for TCR sequencing at one to four time points (pre-sensitization, 2, 6 and 24 weeks). The patient cohort, mostly female, included alopecia areata with under or over 50% scalp involvement, alopecia totalis and alopecia universalis. Patient blood was sampled pre-sensitization (week 0) and at 2, 6 and about 24 weeks after DPC sensitization. Patients additionally received weekly therapeutic DPC doses to the scalp throughout the roughly 24-week study period. Overall results and qualifications from the work: Alopecia, a presumed autoimmune disease, was present in all patients, so the immune response of the patients might differ from that of healthy individuals. The number of PT1 expanded TCRs positively correlated with patch test score, significant at thresholds 8, 16 and 32 but not 4. The number of TCRs above 1 in 1000 frequency did not change with DPC sensitization; there was no evidence of global repertoire structure alterations. Repeated subsampling changed both the strength of the expansion versus patch-test correlation and the threshold at which the correlation became significant. Compared with pre-sensitization or healthy control sets, expanded TCRs formed significantly more large CDR3 similarity clusters, which is consistent with antigen-driven responses.

Libraries were constructed by RACE. Sequencing used a NextSeq 500. During library preparation, unique molecular identifiers were attached to individual cDNA molecules so that TCRs could be counted in a quantitative, reproducible way. Both TCR alpha and TCR beta chains were sequenced from each blood RNA sample. In the original analysis: The median number of TCRs per sample was 95,638, ranging from about 20,000 to 690,600. The Decombinator software suite was used to annotate the V, J and CDR3 of the TCR reads. Every sample was subsampled to the same number of TCRs (28,000) for the PS versus PT1 abundance plots. TCRs were defined as expanded if absent before sensitization and observed at least eight times at the 2-week time point. TCRdb redid the processing of the public reads, applying fastp at Q25 and MiXCR, and retained in-frame beta chains. Identical CDR3 proteins give one entry, which carries the most common genes and DNA. The V and J calls shown here were made by TCRdb, not taken from the authors' results. The sample yields tens of thousands of distinct CDR3 sequences; 9.4% were counted once. The leading ten clones occupy about 14% of the sample.

The germline V and J ends show losses of 1 base and 3 bases respectively, and no gene match explains 6 bases of the junction. Looking up the germline V gene yields CDR1 KGHSH and CDR2 LQKENI. From the cysteine through the phenylalanine, the CDR3 covers 16 amino acids. Of the read, only the CDR3 DNA is kept; its 48 bases are in frame from base 1. Reading the label with the study, this specimen's time point is: pre-sensitization, week 0. The label giving this sample's treatment or condition can be read as: therapeutic diphenylcyclopropenone sensitization with weekly scalp DPC. At every patch-test visit, the blood draw took place before the patch test was put on. Eligible patients were aged 18 to 70, diagnosed with alopecia, deemed suitable for DPC therapy, and excluded if pregnant. Total RNA was extracted from unfractionated whole blood that had been collected in Tempus Blood RNA tubes. On this clonotype: What antigen it recognizes has not been identified. The input lacks base qualities; no much larger clone sits a single base away.

The specimen comprised whole blood, sampled in connection with sensitization to the hapten diphenylcyclopropenone (DPC). This TCR came from a woman aged 35 to 49 with alopecia areata. Some clones in this sample may be carry-over from other donors' samples. In this chain, TRBV18 is recombined with TRBJ1-1, with 9 central nucleotides matching TRBD1. The DNA reads as follows: TGTGCCAGCTCACCACGGGGGACAGGGCCTGACACTGAAGCTTTCTTT. Translation gives CASSPRGTGPDTEAFF.